Listed here is a single TCR beta chain. Its specificity is not known. An end of the junction does not agree with germline; a read error may underlie this. This entry comes from a study of molecular identifiers for immune sequencing clone quantification. Study-wide results and caveats: Clones above 20 RNA copies contained over 98% of effector molecules and under 1% of naive molecules.

This CDR3 contains 17 residues. The germline gives CDR1 DFQATT, CDR2 SNEGSKA (reference sequence). Libraries of bulk TCR were made by previously described methods (with listed TCR primers). TCRdb reprocessed the PCR reads with MiXCR, giving one entry per CDR3 protein. The sample holds around 460,000 distinct CDR3 sequences, around 23% seen once. Sequenced: naive CD8+ T cells from blood, with Jurkat cell RNA spiked in. Specified subset: FACS-sorted CD8+CD4-CCR7+CD45RA+ naive T cells. The chain carries TRBV20-1 and TRBJ2-3, with D perhaps assigned TRBD1 or TRBD2 (5 bases each). The sequence derives from a human donor in good health. Some libraries in this study had Jurkat cell RNA spiked in. The CDR3 protein is CSAGDDLGLAGTDTQYF. In nucleotides, the CDR3 is TGCAGTGCTGGAGACGACCTGGGGCTAGCCGGCACAGATACGCAGTATTTT.